The entry that follows covers one TCR beta chain sequence. This sample stems from a study of blood T cell repertoires in COVID-19. Study-wide background: The United States, Italy and Spain were the sources of the acute and convalescent COVID-19 samples. The cDNA or gDNA used as material had been derived from T cells, B-cell-depleted T cells, or PBMCs.

Authors' analysis steps: Nucleated cell counts were estimated from reference gene primer amplification. The repertoire was sequenced with immunoSEQ multiplex PCR; TCRdb's copy has only in-frame clones and lacks some. The V and J calls and the clone size are those of that table, but D and trimming were determined from the DNA. The repertoire holds approximately 40,000 clones, about 90% seen once, with less than 7% in the top ten. Germline-derived CDR1 and CDR2 are SNHLY and FYNNEI. Unmatched junction bases numbered 1, after V lost 3 bases and J lost 3 bases. The CDR3 has 14 residues. Material for sequencing was peripheral blood. This TCR was sampled from a woman over 75 with acute or convalescent COVID-19. V is TRBV2 and J is TRBJ1-5, with 8 nucleotides matching TRBD1. The CDR3 DNA is TGTGCCAGCAGTGAGGACAGGGACAATCAGCCCCAGCATTTT. Translating it yields CASSEDRDNQPQHF.